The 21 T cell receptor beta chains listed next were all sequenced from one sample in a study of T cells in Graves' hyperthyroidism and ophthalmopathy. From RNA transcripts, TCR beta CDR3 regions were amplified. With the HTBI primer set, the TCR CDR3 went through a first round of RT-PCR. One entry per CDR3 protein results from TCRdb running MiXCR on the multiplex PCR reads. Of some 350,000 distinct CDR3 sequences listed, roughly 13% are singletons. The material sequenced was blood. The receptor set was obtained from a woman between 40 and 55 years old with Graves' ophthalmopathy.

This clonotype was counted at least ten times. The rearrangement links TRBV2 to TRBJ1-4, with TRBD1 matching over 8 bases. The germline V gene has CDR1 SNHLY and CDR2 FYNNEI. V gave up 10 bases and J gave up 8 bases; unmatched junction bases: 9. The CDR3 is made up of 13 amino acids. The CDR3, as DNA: TGTGCCACCCAGGACAGGGTTGGAGAAAAACTGTTTTTT. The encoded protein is CATQDRVGEKLFF.

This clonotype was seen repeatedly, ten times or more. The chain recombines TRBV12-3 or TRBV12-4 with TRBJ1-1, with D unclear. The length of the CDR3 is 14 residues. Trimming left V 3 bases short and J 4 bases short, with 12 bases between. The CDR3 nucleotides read TGTGCCAGCAGTTTTTCAGGAATGAGCACTGAAGCTTTCTTT. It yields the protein CASSFSGMSTEAFF.

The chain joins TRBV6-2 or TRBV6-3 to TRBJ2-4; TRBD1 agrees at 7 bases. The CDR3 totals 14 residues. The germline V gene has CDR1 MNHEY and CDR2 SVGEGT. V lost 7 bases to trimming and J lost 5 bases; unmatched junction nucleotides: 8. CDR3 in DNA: TGTGCCAGCAAGATACAGGGGCCACAAAACATTCAGTACTTC. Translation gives CASKIQGPQNIQYF.

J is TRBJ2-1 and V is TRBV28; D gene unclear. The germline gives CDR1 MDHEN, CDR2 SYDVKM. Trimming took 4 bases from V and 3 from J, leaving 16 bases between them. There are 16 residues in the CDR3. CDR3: CASSYPSSASYNEQFF. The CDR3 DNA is TGTGCCAGCAGTTATCCTTCATCTGCTAGCTACAATGAGCAGTTCTTC.

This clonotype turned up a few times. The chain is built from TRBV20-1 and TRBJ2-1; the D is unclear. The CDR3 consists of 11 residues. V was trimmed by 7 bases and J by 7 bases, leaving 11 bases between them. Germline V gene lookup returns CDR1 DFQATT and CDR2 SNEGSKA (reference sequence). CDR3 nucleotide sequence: TGCAGTGGACGGCTAGTTAATGAGCAGTTCTTC. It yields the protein CSGRLVNEQFF.

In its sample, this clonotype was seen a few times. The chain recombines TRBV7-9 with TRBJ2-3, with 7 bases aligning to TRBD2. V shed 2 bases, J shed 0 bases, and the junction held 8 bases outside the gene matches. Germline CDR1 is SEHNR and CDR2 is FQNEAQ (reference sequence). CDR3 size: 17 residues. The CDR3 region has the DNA TGTGCCAGCAGCTTATCTCCTAGCGGAGCTAGCACAGATACGCAGTATTTT. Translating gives CASSLSPSGASTDTQYF.

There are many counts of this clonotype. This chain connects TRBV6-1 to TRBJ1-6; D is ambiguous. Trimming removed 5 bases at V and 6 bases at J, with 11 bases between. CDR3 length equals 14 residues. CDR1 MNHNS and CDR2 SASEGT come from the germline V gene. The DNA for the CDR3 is TGTGCCAGCAGTCGTCGACCGGTTAATTCACCCCTCCACTTT. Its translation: CASSRRPVNSPLHF.

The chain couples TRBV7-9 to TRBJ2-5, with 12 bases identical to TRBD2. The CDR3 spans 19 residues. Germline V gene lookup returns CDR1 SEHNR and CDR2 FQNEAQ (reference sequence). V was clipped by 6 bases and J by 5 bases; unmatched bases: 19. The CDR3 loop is CASRPPPSGGVKLGETQYF. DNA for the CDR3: TGTGCCAGCAGACCTCCCCCTAGCGGGGGGGTCAAATTGGGCGAGACCCAGTACTTC. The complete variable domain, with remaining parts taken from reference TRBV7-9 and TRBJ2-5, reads DTGVSQNPRHKITKRGQNVTFRCDPISEHNRLYWYRQTLGQGPEFLTYFQNEAQLEKSRLLSDRFSAERPKGSFSTLEIQRTEQGDSAMYLCASRPPPSGGVKLGETQYFGPGTRLLVL.

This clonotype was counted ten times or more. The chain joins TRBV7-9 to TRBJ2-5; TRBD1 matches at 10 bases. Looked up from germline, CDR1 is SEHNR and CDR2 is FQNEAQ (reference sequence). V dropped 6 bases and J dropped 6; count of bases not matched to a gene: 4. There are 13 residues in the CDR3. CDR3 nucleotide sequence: TGTGCCAGCAGGTCGGGACAGGGGCAGACCCAGTACTTC. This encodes CASRSGQGQTQYF.

This CDR3 reads CASSYDRAAKETQYF. The CDR3, as DNA: TGTGCCAGCAGTTACGATCGAGCCGCTAAAGAGACCCAGTACTTC. This chain uses TRBV6-6 with TRBJ2-5; no definite D call. Germline V gives CDR1 MNHNY, CDR2 SVGAGI (reference sequence). The germline V and J ends were trimmed by 2 bases and 3 bases, with 13 bases remaining between them. This CDR3 is 15 amino acids long.

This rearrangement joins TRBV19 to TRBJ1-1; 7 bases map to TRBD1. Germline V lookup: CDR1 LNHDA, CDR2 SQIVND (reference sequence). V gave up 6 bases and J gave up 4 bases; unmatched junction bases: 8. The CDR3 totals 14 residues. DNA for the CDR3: TGTGCCAGTAGGATGAACAGGGGAGGCACTGAAGCTTTCTTT. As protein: CASRMNRGGTEAFF. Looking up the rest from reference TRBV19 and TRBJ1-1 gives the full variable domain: DGGITQSPKYLFRKEGQNVTLSCEQNLNHDAMYWYRQDPGQGLRLIYYSQIVNDFQKGDIAEGYSVSREKKESFPLTVTSAQKNPTAFYLCASRMNRGGTEAFFGQGTRLTVV.

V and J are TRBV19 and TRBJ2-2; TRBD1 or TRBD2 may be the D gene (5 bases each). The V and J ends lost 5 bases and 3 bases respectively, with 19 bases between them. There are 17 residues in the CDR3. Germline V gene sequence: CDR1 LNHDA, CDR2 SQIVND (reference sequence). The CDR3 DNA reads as TGTGCCAGTAGTGCTGGGACCTTAGAAAGTTACACCGGGGAGCTGTTTTTT. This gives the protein CASSAGTLESYTGELFF.

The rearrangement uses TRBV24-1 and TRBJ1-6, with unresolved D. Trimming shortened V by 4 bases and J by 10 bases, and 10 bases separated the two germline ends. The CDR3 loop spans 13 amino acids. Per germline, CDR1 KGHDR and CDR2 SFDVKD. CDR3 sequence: CATSESYGSPLHF. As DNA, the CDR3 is TGTGCCACCAGTGAGAGTTATGGATCACCCCTCCACTTT.

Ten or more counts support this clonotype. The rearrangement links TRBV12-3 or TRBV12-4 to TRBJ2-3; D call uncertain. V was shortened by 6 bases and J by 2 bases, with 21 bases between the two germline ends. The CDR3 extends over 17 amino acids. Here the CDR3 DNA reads TGTGCCAGCAGCCCTCCCGCAGTGGCCGTTTACACAGATACGCAGTATTTT. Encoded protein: CASSPPAVAVYTDTQYF.

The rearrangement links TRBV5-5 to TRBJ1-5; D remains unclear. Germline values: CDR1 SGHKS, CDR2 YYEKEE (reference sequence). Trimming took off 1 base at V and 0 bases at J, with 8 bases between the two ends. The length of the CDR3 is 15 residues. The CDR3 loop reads CASSLRAASNQPQHF. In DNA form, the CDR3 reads TGTGCCAGCAGCTTGAGGGCAGCTAGCAATCAGCCCCAGCATTTT.

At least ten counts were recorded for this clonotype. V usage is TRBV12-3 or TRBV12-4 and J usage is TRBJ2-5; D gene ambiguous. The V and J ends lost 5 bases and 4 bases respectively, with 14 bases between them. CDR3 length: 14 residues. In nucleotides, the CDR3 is TGTGCCAGCAGTCAGACCCAAGAAAGAGAGACCCAGTACTTC. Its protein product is CASSQTQERETQYF.

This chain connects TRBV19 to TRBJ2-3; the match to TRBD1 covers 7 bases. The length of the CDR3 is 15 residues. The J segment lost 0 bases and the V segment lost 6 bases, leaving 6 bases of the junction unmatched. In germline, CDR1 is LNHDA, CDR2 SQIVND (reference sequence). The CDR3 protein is CASSRQGPSTDTQYF. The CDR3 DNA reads TGTGCCAGTAGCCGACAGGGACCTAGCACAGATACGCAGTATTTT.

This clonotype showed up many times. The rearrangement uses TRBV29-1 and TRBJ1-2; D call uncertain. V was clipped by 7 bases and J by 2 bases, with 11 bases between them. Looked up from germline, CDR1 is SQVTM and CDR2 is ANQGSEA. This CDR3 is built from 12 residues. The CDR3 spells CSAYPVNYGYTF. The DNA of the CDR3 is TGCAGCGCTTACCCAGTCAACTATGGCTACACCTTC.

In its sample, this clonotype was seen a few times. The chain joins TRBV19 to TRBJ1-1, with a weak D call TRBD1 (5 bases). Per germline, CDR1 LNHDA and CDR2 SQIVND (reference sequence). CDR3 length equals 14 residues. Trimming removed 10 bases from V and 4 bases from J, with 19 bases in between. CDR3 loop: CATQPGIGGTEAFF. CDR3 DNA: TGTGCCACCCAACCAGGGATAGGAGGCACTGAAGCTTTCTTT.

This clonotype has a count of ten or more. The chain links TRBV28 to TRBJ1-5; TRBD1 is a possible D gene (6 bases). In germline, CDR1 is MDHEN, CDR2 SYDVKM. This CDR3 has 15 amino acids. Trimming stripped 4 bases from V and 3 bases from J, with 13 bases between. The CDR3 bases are TGTGCCAGCAGTTCGTATAGGACAGACAATCAGCCCCAGCATTTT. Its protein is CASSSYRTDNQPQHF.

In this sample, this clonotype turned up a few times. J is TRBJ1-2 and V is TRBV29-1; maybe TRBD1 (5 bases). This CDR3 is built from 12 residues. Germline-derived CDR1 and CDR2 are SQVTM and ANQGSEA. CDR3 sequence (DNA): TGCAGTGCAGGAGACAGTGACTATGGCTACACCTTC. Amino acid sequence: CSAGDSDYGYTF.